A selection of T cell receptor beta chains follows, all from one sample in a study of cytomegalovirus exposure and HLA in healthy donors. This table comes from immunoSEQ multiplex PCR, and its TCRdb copy is limited to in-frame clones, with some not included. The sample holds some 59,000 clones, 89% seen once. Material: PBMCs. The receptors were gathered from a woman aged 18-29 years in good health and CMV-seronegative. The CDR3 runs from the conserved cysteine through the conserved F or W. Each record gives: CDR3 protein, CDR3 DNA, V gene, clone size, D gene, J gene, CDR3 length. D genes are given only for firm matches. Size values are once, few and many counts, or a class for expanded clones, and some rows have none.

CDR3aa: CASSQGSTDTQYF
CDR3nt: TGTGCCAGCAGCCAGGGCTCCACAGATACGCAGTATTTT
v_gene: TRBV7-9
abundance: .
d_gene: .
j_gene: TRBJ2-3
len: 13

CDR3aa: CASSPGSYEQYF
CDR3nt: TGTGCCAGCAGCCCGGGATCCTACGAGCAGTACTTC
v_gene: TRBV2
abundance: once
d_gene: .
j_gene: TRBJ2-7
len: 12

CDR3aa: CASSQDTWRGEETQYF
CDR3nt: TGCGCCAGCAGCCAAGATACTTGGCGGGGGGAAGAGACCCAGTACTTC
v_gene: TRBV4-1
abundance: .
d_gene: TRBD2
j_gene: TRBJ2-5
len: 16

CDR3aa: CASRSLKAGETQYF
CDR3nt: TGTGCCAGCAGGTCCCTAAAGGCGGGGGAGACCCAGTACTTC
v_gene: TRBV28
abundance: once
d_gene: .
j_gene: TRBJ2-5
len: 14

CDR3aa: CASSQVAAGPAYEQYF
CDR3nt: TGTGCCAGCAGCCAAGTGGCAGCGGGGCCAGCCTACGAGCAGTACTTC
v_gene: TRBV4-2
abundance: .
d_gene: TRBD2
j_gene: TRBJ2-7
len: 16

CDR3aa: CATSRGDSSSNQPQHF
CDR3nt: TGTGCCACCAGCAGAGGGGACAGCAGCAGCAATCAGCCCCAGCATTTT
v_gene: TRBV15
abundance: .
d_gene: TRBD1
j_gene: TRBJ1-5
len: 16

CDR3aa: CSASARDTQYF
CDR3nt: TGCAGTGCTAGTGCCCGGGATACGCAGTATTTT
v_gene: TRBV20-1
abundance: .
d_gene: .
j_gene: TRBJ2-3
len: 11

CDR3aa: CASGRDTSSGNTIYF
CDR3nt: TGTGCCAGCGGCCGGGACACCTCCTCTGGAAACACCATATATTTT
v_gene: TRBV28
abundance: .
d_gene: .
j_gene: TRBJ1-3
len: 15

CDR3aa: CASSSAHPGEQYF
CDR3nt: TGTGCCAGCAGCTCCGCCCACCCGGGCGAGCAGTACTTC
v_gene: TRBV7-3
abundance: .
d_gene: .
j_gene: TRBJ2-7
len: 13

CDR3aa: CASSELSGETQYF
CDR3nt: TGTGCCAGCAGTGAACTCTCGGGGGAGACCCAGTACTTC
v_gene: TRBV2
abundance: .
d_gene: .
j_gene: TRBJ2-5
len: 13

CDR3aa: CASRKSGLSRNNEQFF
CDR3nt: TGTGCCAGCAGAAAATCGGGACTCTCGCGAAACAATGAGCAGTTCTTC
v_gene: TRBV28
abundance: once
d_gene: .
j_gene: TRBJ2-1
len: 16

CDR3aa: CASSSDTRFEQFF
CDR3nt: TGTGCCAGCAGCTCAGACACTAGGTTTGAGCAGTTCTTC
v_gene: TRBV7-2
abundance: .
d_gene: .
j_gene: TRBJ2-1
len: 13

CDR3aa: CASSRGIWDTGELFF
CDR3nt: TGTGCCAGCAGCAGGGGTATCTGGGACACCGGGGAGCTGTTTTTT
v_gene: TRBV27
abundance: .
d_gene: .
j_gene: TRBJ2-2
len: 15

CDR3aa: CASSTGGNTEAFF
CDR3nt: TGTGCCAGCAGCACGGGAGGGAACACTGAAGCTTTCTTT
v_gene: TRBV6-6
abundance: .
d_gene: .
j_gene: TRBJ1-1
len: 13

CDR3aa: CASSPGEGQSRAFF
CDR3nt: TGCGCCAGCAGCCCAGGAGAGGGACAGTCTAGAGCTTTCTTT
v_gene: TRBV5-1
abundance: .
d_gene: TRBD1
j_gene: TRBJ1-1
len: 14

CDR3aa: CASSLRVVGELFF
CDR3nt: TGTGCCAGCAGCTTACGGGTCGTCGGGGAGCTGTTTTTT
v_gene: TRBV7-8
abundance: .
d_gene: .
j_gene: TRBJ2-2
len: 13

CDR3aa: CASSLSGRGETQYF
CDR3nt: TGTGCCAGCAGCTTAAGCGGGAGGGGAGAGACCCAGTACTTC
v_gene: TRBV7-2
abundance: .
d_gene: TRBD2
j_gene: TRBJ2-5
len: 14

CDR3aa: CASSDAIETVAFF
CDR3nt: TGTGCCAGCAGTGACGCTATTGAGACAGTTGCTTTCTTT
v_gene: TRBV6-4
abundance: .
d_gene: .
j_gene: TRBJ1-1
len: 13

CDR3aa: CASSEYGRGEQFF
CDR3nt: TGTGCCAGCAGTGAATATGGCCGGGGTGAGCAGTTCTTC
v_gene: TRBV25-1
abundance: .
d_gene: .
j_gene: TRBJ2-1
len: 13

CDR3aa: CAWSVRGTGNEKLFF
CDR3nt: TGTGCCTGGAGTGTACGGGGGACAGGGAATGAAAAACTGTTTTTT
v_gene: TRBV30
abundance: .
d_gene: TRBD1
j_gene: TRBJ1-4
len: 15

CDR3aa: CASSDQGAGSTDTQYF
CDR3nt: TGTGCCAGCAGTGACCAGGGGGCGGGAAGCACAGATACGCAGTATTTT
v_gene: TRBV6-4
abundance: once
d_gene: TRBD1
j_gene: TRBJ2-3
len: 16

CDR3aa: CASSRGNNEQYF
CDR3nt: TGTGCCAGCAGTCGGGGGAACAACGAGCAGTACTTC
v_gene: TRBV27
abundance: .
d_gene: .
j_gene: TRBJ2-7
len: 12

CDR3aa: CATSTSGGGTYGYTF
CDR3nt: TGTGCCACCAGCACCTCCGGGGGGGGTACCTATGGCTACACCTTC
v_gene: TRBV15
abundance: .
d_gene: .
j_gene: TRBJ1-2
len: 15

CDR3aa: CATSRVGTPIYNEQFF
CDR3nt: TGTGCCACCAGTCGGGTTGGGACACCGATCTACAATGAGCAGTTCTTC
v_gene: TRBV15
abundance: .
d_gene: .
j_gene: TRBJ2-1
len: 16

CDR3aa: CASSQDGTGGEQYF
CDR3nt: TGTGCCAGCAGCCAAGATGGGACAGGGGGCGAGCAGTACTTC
v_gene: TRBV4-2
abundance: .
d_gene: TRBD1
j_gene: TRBJ2-7
len: 14

CDR3aa: CAISGQTGEGGYTF
CDR3nt: TGTGCCATCAGTGGACAGACAGGGGAGGGTGGCTACACCTTC
v_gene: TRBV10-3
abundance: .
d_gene: TRBD1
j_gene: TRBJ1-2
len: 14

CDR3aa: CASRTGQANTGELFF
CDR3nt: TGTGCCAGTAGGACGGGACAGGCGAACACCGGGGAGCTGTTTTTT
v_gene: TRBV25-1
abundance: .
d_gene: TRBD1
j_gene: TRBJ2-2
len: 15

CDR3aa: CASNIIRQGETEAFF
CDR3nt: TGTGCCAGCAATATCATTCGACAGGGGGAAACTGAAGCTTTCTTT
v_gene: TRBV2
abundance: .
d_gene: TRBD1
j_gene: TRBJ1-1
len: 15

CDR3aa: CASRDYREIYGYTF
CDR3nt: TGTGCCAGCAGAGACTACAGGGAAATCTATGGCTACACCTTC
v_gene: TRBV2
abundance: .
d_gene: .
j_gene: TRBJ1-2
len: 14

CDR3aa: CATSRDRGQVSGKLFF
CDR3nt: TGTGCCACCAGCAGAGATCGGGGACAGGTTTCGGGAAAACTGTTTTTT
v_gene: TRBV15
abundance: .
d_gene: TRBD1
j_gene: TRBJ1-4
len: 16

CDR3aa: CASSQDTSGVYNEQFF
CDR3nt: TGTGCCAGCAGCCAAGACACTAGCGGAGTCTACAATGAGCAGTTCTTC
v_gene: TRBV4-2
abundance: .
d_gene: TRBD2
j_gene: TRBJ2-1
len: 16

CDR3aa: CASSYSRTGDSPLHF
CDR3nt: TGTGCCAGCAGTTACTCGAGGACAGGGGATTCACCCCTCCACTTT
v_gene: TRBV6-5
abundance: few
d_gene: TRBD1
j_gene: TRBJ1-6
len: 15

CDR3aa: CASSPGQVNSPLHF
CDR3nt: TGCGCCAGCAGCCCCGGACAGGTTAATTCACCCCTCCACTTT
v_gene: TRBV5-1
abundance: .
d_gene: TRBD1
j_gene: TRBJ1-6
len: 14

CDR3aa: CASSLAPAGIYEQYF
CDR3nt: TGTGCCAGCAGCTTAGCGCCAGCGGGGATCTACGAGCAGTACTTC
v_gene: TRBV7-6
abundance: .
d_gene: TRBD2
j_gene: TRBJ2-7
len: 15

CDR3aa: CSGRLAGKNLQETQYF
CDR3nt: TGCAGCGGCCGACTAGCGGGGAAGAACCTTCAAGAGACCCAGTACTTC
v_gene: TRBV29-1
abundance: .
d_gene: TRBD2
j_gene: TRBJ2-5
len: 16

CDR3aa: CARDRSSGELFF
CDR3nt: TGTGCCAGGGACAGGTCCTCCGGGGAGCTGTTTTTT
v_gene: TRBV7-9
abundance: .
d_gene: TRBD1
j_gene: TRBJ2-2
len: 12

CDR3aa: CASSLGGQWEAFF
CDR3nt: TGTGCCAGCAGCTTAGGGGGACAGTGGGAAGCTTTCTTT
v_gene: TRBV7-8
abundance: .
d_gene: TRBD1
j_gene: TRBJ1-1
len: 13